This T cell receptor (beta chain) was found in a study of blood T cell repertoires in COVID-19. Study in general: Sites in the United States, Italy and Spain provided acute and convalescent COVID-19 samples. T cells, B-cell-depleted T cells, or PBMCs supplied cDNA or gDNA.

Seattle's cohort entered during active infection and was followed longitudinally. Per the original data handling: Nucleated cell number was recorded as an estimate derived from reference gene primer amplification. Generated by immunoSEQ multiplex PCR, the TCRdb table keeps only in-frame clones and is missing some. V, J and clone size reflect that table, while D and trimming were determined from the DNA. The repertoire holds roughly 250,000 clones, with approximately 83% as singletons. The sample consisted of peripheral blood. The TCR was taken from a person between 65 and 79 years old with COVID-19, enrolled during active disease.

The CDR3 here is CASSLADRGRYANYGYTF. The CDR3 bases are TGTGCCAGCAGCTTAGCGGACAGGGGCCGCTATGCTAACTATGGCTACACCTTC. The chain is built from TRBV7-2 and TRBJ1-2; 9 bases line up with TRBD1. With 0 bases clipped from V and 0 bases from J, the junction kept 8 bases outside the gene matches. Germline-derived CDR1 and CDR2 are SGHTA and FQGNSA. The CDR3 runs to 18 residues.